This entry concerns a single TCR beta chain. Antigen: not known. J was trimmed by 4 bases and V by 6 bases; bases with no gene match: 7. Germline loops: CDR1 SNHLY, CDR2 FYNNEI. The CDR3 length is 15 residues. This specimen belongs to a study of graft-versus-host responses after intestinal transplantation. Produced via immunoSEQ multiplex PCR; TCRdb's table is partial and in-frame only. The table records tens of thousands of clones, around 94% of them present only once. Study findings and constraints: Recipient bone marrow held GvH clones, some seen earlier in ileum or blood. Peak levels of circulating GvH clones tracked with early post-transplant HvG declines. The study found high graft-versus-host to host-versus-graft clonal ratios in allografts of patients with graft-donor T cell macrochimerism.

This receptor was taken from a human patient who received an intestinal transplant, so some T cells may come from the graft donor. The chain combines TRBV2 with TRBJ2-3, with 10 positions matching TRBD2. This specimen was PBMCs, taken 16 days after intestinal transplant. CDR3 DNA sequence: TGTGCCAGCAGCGCGATAGCGGGAGGCTCAGATACGCAGTATTTT. This gives the protein CASSAIAGGSDTQYF. The variable domain in full, completed from reference TRBV2 and TRBJ2-3, reads EPEVTQTPSHQVTQMGQEVILRCVPISNHLYFYWYRQILGQKVEFLVSFYNNEISEKSEIFDDQFSVERPDGSNFTLKIRSTKLEDSAMYFCASSAIAGGSDTQYFGPGTRLTVL.